The next 13 T cell receptor beta chains were all read from a single sample in a study of low-dose radiotherapy and immunotherapy resistance in tumors (dated by TCRdb to the early 2020s). The meaning of the sample's time point label: before trial treatment. Sequencing took place on an Illumina MiniSeq. First-strand cDNA was synthesized with Superscript III and a set of TRAV- and TRBV-specific primers, covering both TCRalpha and TCRbeta chains. An approximately 19-cycle PCR with Phusion amplified the TCRs, pairing a constant-region primer with the adapter that was attached to the V primers. TCRdb took the public reads, trimmed them with fastp at Q25, ran MiXCR for clone calling and kept in-frame beta chains. Identical CDR3 proteins give one entry, which carries the most common genes and DNA. The sample data list 85,000 to 95,000 distinct CDR3 sequences, and just under 9.5% of these were observed just once. The ten top clones hold about 1% of the sample.

Specimen: PBMCs, collected before treatment. Every receptor here comes from a male donor with prostate cancer.

This clonotype showed up just a few times. The V call is TRBV28, the J call TRBJ1-2; D is unresolved. The CDR3 consists of 14 residues. Germline values: CDR1 MDHEN, CDR2 SYDVKM. With 3 bases removed from V and 3 bases from J, the gap between germline ends came to 11 bases. The DNA of the CDR3 is TGTGCCAGCAGTTTTAGGCAGCCCTACTATGGCTACACCTTC. Its protein product is CASSFRQPYYGYTF.

Ten or more counts support this clonotype. The chain has TRBV29-1 and TRBJ2-1; D is undetermined. Trimming pared 7 bases from V and 5 bases from J, leaving 3 bases between. The CDR3 extends over 9 amino acids. Per germline, CDR1 SQVTM and CDR2 ANQGSEA. The CDR3 coding sequence is TGCAGCGGCGACAATGAGCAGTTCTTC. It translates to CSGDNEQFF.

To note about this clonotype: With only one base between it and a far larger clone, this is likely a read error. The gene calls are TRBV4-1 and TRBJ2-5; 11 bases align to TRBD2. V shed 1 base, J shed 11 bases, and the junction held 21 bases outside the gene matches. CDR1 MGHRA and CDR2 YSYEKL come from the germline V gene. The CDR3 runs 19 residues. CDR3 amino acids: CASSQGLAGGLHSYNEQYF. CDR3 bases: TGCGCCAGCAGCCAAGGCCTAGCGGGAGGCCTCCACTCATACAATGAGCAGTACTTC.

This clonotype was recorded many times. The chain joins TRBV6-5 to TRBJ2-7, with D possibly TRBD2 on 5 matching bases. Deletions cut 6 bases from V and 3 bases from J, with 12 bases between. CDR3 length equals 13 residues. Germline values: CDR1 MNHEY, CDR2 SVGAGI. CDR3 loop: CASRSGDRYEQYF. CDR3 DNA: TGTGCCAGCAGATCCGGGGATCGCTACGAGCAGTACTTC.

This clonotype was seen repeatedly, ten times or more. The chain employs TRBV5-1 and TRBJ2-2; D is perhaps TRBD2 (5 bases). The V and J ends lost 1 base and 4 bases respectively, with 20 bases between them. There are 18 residues in the CDR3. From germline, CDR1 is SGHRS and CDR2 YFSETQ. CDR3 protein: CASSLLGPQSGGTGELFF. The CDR3 nucleotides are TGCGCCAGCAGCTTGCTCGGGCCTCAAAGCGGCGGCACCGGGGAGCTGTTTTTT.

The table lists this clonotype with many counts. This chain's CDR3 is CASSQVPGLAGNEQFF. The CDR3 nucleotides read TGCGCCAGCAGCCAGGTCCCGGGACTAGCGGGAAATGAGCAGTTCTTC. This rearrangement joins TRBV4-3 to TRBJ2-1, with TRBD2 matching 13 bases. J was trimmed by 7 bases and V by 3 bases; bases with no gene match: 6. CDR1 and CDR2 from the germline V gene are LGHNA and YSLEER. The CDR3 totals 16 residues.

This clonotype was observed many times. CDR3 loop: CAISRVQGPYNSPLHF. The CDR3 nucleotides read TGTGCCATAAGCCGGGTCCAGGGGCCCTATAATTCACCCCTCCACTTT. The chain combines TRBV10-3 with TRBJ1-6; D possibly corresponds to TRBD1 (6 bases). V was trimmed by 9 bases and J by 2 bases, leaving 17 bases between them. The CDR3 loop spans 16 amino acids. Germline CDR1 is ENHRY and CDR2 is SYGVKD.

This clonotype was detected many times. The rearrangement joins TRBV5-1 to TRBJ2-1, with a possible D match to TRBD2 (6 bases). V lost 0 bases and J lost 4, with 8 bases in between. The CDR3 contains 14 residues. Germline-derived CDR1 and CDR2 are SGHRS and YFSETQ. The CDR3 is CASSLGGEYNEQFF. The CDR3 nucleotides read TGCGCCAGCAGCTTGGGCGGGGAGTACAATGAGCAGTTCTTC.

There are many counts of this clonotype. This sequence joins TRBV27 and TRBJ2-4; 9 positions agree with TRBD2. The CDR3 loop spans 17 amino acids. J was trimmed by 4 bases and V by 1 base; bases with no gene match: 8. Germline lookup yields CDR1 MNHEY and CDR2 SMNVEV (reference sequence). The CDR3 DNA reads TGTGCCAGCAGTTTATTGGGTGCTAGCGGGGTAAAAAACATTCAGTACTTC. Its translation: CASSLLGASGVKNIQYF.

The CDR3 loop reads CASRGPTSGSYNEQFF. The DNA of the CDR3 is TGTGCCAGCAGGGGCCCAACTAGCGGGAGTTACAATGAGCAGTTCTTC. The J gene is TRBJ2-1, the V gene TRBV28; TRBD2 matches 11 bases. J was trimmed by 4 bases and V by 6 bases; bases with no gene match: 8. The CDR3 has 16 amino acids. Germline values: CDR1 MDHEN, CDR2 SYDVKM.

There are many counts of this clonotype. The chain employs TRBV20-1 and TRBJ2-6; 7 bases align to TRBD2. V was pared by 6 bases and J by 1 base, with 9 bases of the junction left unmatched. The CDR3 spans 16 residues. Germline V gene lookup returns CDR1 DFQATT and CDR2 SNEGSKA (reference sequence). This CDR3 reads CSALAGGRSGANVLTF. In nucleotides, the CDR3 is TGCAGTGCCTTAGCGGGCGGGCGATCTGGGGCCAACGTCCTGACTTTC.

On this clonotype itself: Only one base separates this from a far larger clonotype, so it likely reflects a read error. This chain links TRBV10-3 with TRBJ2-4; no clear D gene. Germline loops: CDR1 ENHRY, CDR2 SYGVKD. The CDR3 is made up of 12 amino acids. Written as DNA, the CDR3 is TGTGCCAGCAGTTCCCCGACGTCGGAGCAGTACTTC. This codes for CASSSPTSEQYF.

This clonotype was counted ten times or more. The V call is TRBV6-5, the J call TRBJ2-3; 10 nucleotides match TRBD2. Germline CDR1 is MNHEY and CDR2 is SVGAGI. The CDR3 runs to 16 residues. V shed 0 bases, J shed 5 bases, and the junction held 5 bases outside the gene matches. For the CDR3, the DNA is TGTGCCAGCAGTTACTCCAGCGGGAGGGCCGGAGATACGCAGTATTTT. The encoded protein is CASSYSSGRAGDTQYF.